Given below is one TCR beta chain in context. Its antigen is not identified. The table came from immunoSEQ multiplex PCR; TCRdb's copy has only in-frame clones and leaves some out. The sample shows 9,900 or so clones, approximately 69% of them seen only once. The record originates from a study of CD4+ T cells in melanoma. General study results and limits: A reported correlation linked neoantigen-specific CD4+ T cells to CD8+, macrophage and B cell function. Diverse differentiation states were reported for melanoma neoantigen-specific CD4+ T cells.

V lost 5 bases to trimming and J lost 7 bases, with 16 bases between them. The CDR3 spans 14 residues. Germline lookup yields CDR1 SGHDT and CDR2 YYEEEE. The TCR originated in a human donor with melanoma. The specimen was peripheral blood. The J gene is TRBJ2-1, the V gene TRBV5-6, with D possibly matching TRBD2 (6 bases). The CDR3 loop is CASRDAGTENEQFF. The CDR3 nucleotides read TGTGCCAGCAGGGATGCCGGGACTGAAAATGAGCAGTTCTTC. Supplemented by reference TRBV5-6 and TRBJ2-1, the full variable domain reads DAGVTQSPTHLIKTRGQQVTLRCSPKSGHDTVSWYQQALGQGPQFIFQYYEEEERQRGNFPDRFSGHQFPNYSSELNVNALLLGDSALYLCASRDAGTENEQFFGPGTRLTVL.